This record looks at one T cell receptor beta chain sequence and its context. Its antigen is unidentified. This sample stems from a study of graft-versus-host responses after intestinal transplantation. General study results and limits: Individuals carrying graft-donor T cell macrochimerism showed high graft-versus-host to host-versus-graft clonal ratios in allografts.

The CDR3 covers 13 residues. CDR1 MNHEY and CDR2 SVGAGI come from the germline V gene. V was trimmed by 8 bases and J by 0 bases, leaving 8 bases between them. Sequencing used immunoSEQ multiplex PCR; TCRdb keeps in-frame clones, though not all of them. This repertoire shows fewer than 75,000 clones, 70% to 90% found once; its top ten account for 1.5% to 2%. The chain carries TRBV6-5 and TRBJ2-4, with D perhaps matching TRBD1 (5 bases). Sequenced material: PBMCs, taken 26 days after transplant. This receptor was obtained from a human patient who received an intestinal transplant, so some T cells may come from the graft donor. The CDR3 region has the DNA TGTGCCAGCGCGACAGCAGCCAAAAACATTCAGTACTTC. Translated: CASATAAKNIQYF.